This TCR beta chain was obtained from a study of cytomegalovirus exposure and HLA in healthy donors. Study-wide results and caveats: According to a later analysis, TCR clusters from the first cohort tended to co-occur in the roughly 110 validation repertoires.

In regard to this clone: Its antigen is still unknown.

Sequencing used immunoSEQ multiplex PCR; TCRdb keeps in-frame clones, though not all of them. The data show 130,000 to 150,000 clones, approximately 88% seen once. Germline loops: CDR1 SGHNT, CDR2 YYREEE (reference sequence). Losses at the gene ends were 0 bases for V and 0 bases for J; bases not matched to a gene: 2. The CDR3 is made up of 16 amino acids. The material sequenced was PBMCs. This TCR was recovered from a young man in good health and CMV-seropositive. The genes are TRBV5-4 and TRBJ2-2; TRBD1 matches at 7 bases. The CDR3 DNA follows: TGTGCCAGCAGCTTGGGAGGGACAGCGAACACCGGGGAGCTGTTTTTT. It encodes CASSLGGTANTGELFF.